This record looks at one T cell receptor beta chain sequence and its context. Its specificity is unknown. 13 Jbeta primers and 60 Vbeta primers were used for the PCR. Only in-frame clones appear in the TCRdb table, and some are missing; sequencing was by immunoSEQ multiplex PCR. The sample contains some 240,000 clones, around 90% of which appear only once. This entry belongs to a study of cytomegalovirus exposure and HLA in healthy donors. Study-wide results and caveats: Indistinguishable V segments such as TRBV6-2 and TRBV6-3 were excluded. In a later analysis, compared with equally common non-associated chains, HLA-associated beta chains were more expanded.

This CDR3 spans 19 amino acids. Trimming removed 0 bases from V and 2 bases from J; junction bases left unmatched: 13. The germline V gene encodes CDR1 SGHNT and CDR2 YYREEE (reference sequence). The material sequenced was PBMCs. The chain combines TRBV5-4 with TRBJ1-3, with 8 bases that match TRBD1. This TCR was recovered from a girl under 10 years old in good health and CMV-seronegative. For the CDR3, the DNA is TGTGCCAGCAGCTTGGGTTTCGCAGGGGGCGCTGGGACTGGAAACACCATATATTTT. It is translated as CASSLGFAGGAGTGNTIYF.